Shown below are 13 T cell receptor beta chains from a single sample sequenced in a study of a mutant IDH1 vaccine in newly diagnosed glioma. Antigens for these TCRs are unknown. Time point specified: week 23, last vaccination. The study gave 300 ug of mutant IDH1 20-mer peptide per vaccine dose, with topical imiquimod. The method was immunoSEQ multiplex PCR; TCRdb's version includes in-frame clones alone and lacks a portion of them. The table lists approximately 62,000 clones, roughly 85% of them singletons, with 4% in the top ten. Specimen: PBMCs, collected from a glioma patient whose treatment included an IDH1 peptide vaccine. The receptors shown here come from a man aged 25-45 years with glioma.

This chain uses TRBV7-8 with TRBJ2-3; 7 bases line up with TRBD2. Trimming cost V 1 base and J 5 bases; bases outside gene matches: 6. Germline-derived CDR1 and CDR2 are SGHVS and FQNEAQ. The CDR3 has 15 amino acids. The CDR3 region has the DNA TGTGCCAGCAGCTTAGGGACGGGCGGGGGAGATACGCAGTATTTT. It codes for CASSLGTGGGDTQYF.

V gene TRBV5-1 combines with J gene TRBJ2-2; TRBD1 aligns across 9 bases. Trimming removed 4 bases from V and 7 bases from J; junction bases left unmatched: 8. Germline-derived CDR1 and CDR2 are SGHRS and YFSETQ. CDR3 length: 15 residues. CDR3 region: CASSPGTGFSGELFF. CDR3 DNA: TGCGCCAGCAGCCCCGGGACAGGGTTTAGCGGGGAGCTGTTTTTT. Together with reference TRBV5-1 and TRBJ2-2, the CDR3 gives the full variable domain: KAGVTQTPRYLIKTRGQQVTLSCSPISGHRSVSWYQQTPGQGLQFLFEYFSETQRNKGNFPGRFSGRQFSNSRSEMNVSTLELGDSALYLCASSPGTGFSGELFFGEGSRLTVL.

V usage is TRBV20-1 and J usage is TRBJ1-2, with 7 bases lining up with TRBD1. Germline V gene lookup returns CDR1 DFQATT and CDR2 SNEGSKA (reference sequence). V lost 7 bases, J lost 6 bases, and 5 bases stayed unmatched. The CDR3 contains 11 residues. The CDR3: CSVDRAHGYTF. DNA of the CDR3: TGCAGTGTAGACAGGGCACATGGCTACACCTTC.

The genes are TRBV29-1 and TRBJ2-3; 7 bases are shared with TRBD1. Germline lookup yields CDR1 SQVTM and CDR2 ANQGSEA. The CDR3 length is 14 residues. The V and J ends lost 4 bases and 0 bases, in that order; junction bases with no gene match: 4. CDR3 bases: TGCAGCGTTGGACAGGGCTGGAGCACAGATACGCAGTATTTT. It specifies CSVGQGWSTDTQYF.

The rearrangement links TRBV6-1 to TRBJ2-7; 7 bases are shared with TRBD1. J lost 2 bases, V lost 1 base, and 8 bases had no gene match. From germline, CDR1 is MNHNS and CDR2 SASEGT. This CDR3 contains 16 residues. CDR3 nucleotide sequence: TGTGCCAGCAGTGAAGGTTTGGGGACAGCGCCCTACGAGCAGTACTTC. Its translation is CASSEGLGTAPYEQYF.

The chain links TRBV18 to TRBJ1-4; 7 bases map to TRBD1. The CDR3 extends over 17 amino acids. J was trimmed by 0 bases and V by 5 bases; bases with no gene match: 9. Germline assignment: CDR1 KGHSH and CDR2 LQKENI. The CDR3 is CASSSSPGQTTNEKLFF. Here the CDR3 DNA reads TGTGCCAGCTCATCGAGCCCGGGACAGACAACTAATGAAAAACTGTTTTTT.

V usage is TRBV15 and J usage is TRBJ2-7; 10 bases match TRBD1. This CDR3 is built from 17 residues. V was pared by 1 base and J by 2 bases, with 8 bases of the junction left unmatched. Germline-derived CDR1 and CDR2 are LNHNV and YYDKDF (reference sequence). In DNA, the CDR3 is TGTGCCACCAGCAGAGGGGTGACAGGGGGCATAGCCTACGAGCAGTACTTC. Residues: CATSRGVTGGIAYEQYF.

Here the CDR3 DNA reads TGTGCCAGCAGCTTTGGAAAAAATGAGCAGTTCTTC. This codes for CASSFGKNEQFF. This sequence joins TRBV7-9 and TRBJ2-1; D remains ambiguous. The CDR3 is 12 amino acids. CDR1 is SEHNR and CDR2 is FQNEAQ in the germline V gene (reference sequence). V was cut by 3 bases and J by 7 bases, with 7 bases left in between.

The gene calls are TRBV27 and TRBJ1-1; no definite D call. This CDR3 spans 13 amino acids. The germline CDR1 and CDR2 sequences are MNHEY and SMNVEV (reference sequence). Between the trimmed V and J ends, which lost 5 bases and 0 bases, there was a span of 7 bases. In DNA, the CDR3 is TGTGCCAGCAGTCGTAGTCTGAACACTGAAGCTTTCTTT. The encoded protein is CASSRSLNTEAFF.

A single count supports this clone. The chain carries TRBV6-5 and TRBJ1-1; D is undetermined. With 0 bases removed from V and 12 bases from J, the gap between germline ends came to 14 bases. The germline gives CDR1 MNHEY, CDR2 SVGAGI. The CDR3 covers 13 residues. The CDR3 DNA reads TGTGCCAGCAGTTACTCCCCGGGCCGTGCGACTTTCTTT. Amino acid sequence: CASSYSPGRATFF.

In DNA, the CDR3 is TGTGCCAGCAGCTTAGTAAGGGACACTGAAGCTTTCTTT. Its translation is CASSLVRDTEAFF. This chain links TRBV7-9 with TRBJ1-1; D gene ambiguous. The CDR3 contains 13 residues. V lost 1 base, J lost 3 bases, and 6 bases lay in between. CDR1 is SEHNR and CDR2 is FQNEAQ in the germline V gene (reference sequence).

The chain has TRBV19 and TRBJ2-6; the match to TRBD1 covers 10 bases. The ends lost 9 bases at V and 0 bases at J; junction bases unmatched: 8. Germline CDR1 reads LNHDA; CDR2 reads SQIVND (reference sequence). This CDR3 comprises 17 residues. CDR3 in DNA: TGTGCCAGCCTCCCGGGACAGGGGCCCTCTGGGGCCAACGTCCTGACTTTC. Translated, it gives CASLPGQGPSGANVLTF.

This clone was seen a handful of times. The chain recombines TRBV11-3 with TRBJ1-5; D may be TRBD1 (6 bases). The CDR3 consists of 18 residues. Trimming left V 5 bases short and J 0 bases short, with 20 bases between. Germline V gene lookup returns CDR1 SGHNT and CDR2 YENEEA. CDR3: CASSLGQGTVYSNQPQHF. The CDR3 coding sequence is TGTGCCAGCAGCCTCGGGCAGGGGACCGTATATAGCAATCAGCCCCAGCATTTT.